Presented here are 3 T cell receptor beta chains from one specimen sequenced in a study of blood T cell repertoires in COVID-19. Using immunoSEQ multiplex PCR, the repertoire was profiled, and TCRdb retains in-frame clones only, with some absent. The table includes some 320,000 clones, roughly 91% detected once. The sample was peripheral blood. All receptors derive from a woman younger than 45 with COVID-19, enrolled during active disease.

This chain uses TRBV5-6 with TRBJ1-1; 9 bases are a match to TRBD1. Germline V gives CDR1 SGHDT, CDR2 YYEEEE. The CDR3 length is 14 residues. The junction had 6 bases not matched to a gene; V was cut back by 4 bases and J by 5 bases. CDR3 DNA sequence: TGTGCCAGCAGCCGGGACAGGGCCAATACTGAAGCTTTCTTT. This translates into CASSRDRANTEAFF.

This clone has more than one count but fewer than ten. V usage is TRBV6-5 and J usage is TRBJ2-7, with TRBD2 identical over 10 bases. Germline V gene lookup returns CDR1 MNHEY and CDR2 SVGAGI. The CDR3 length is 16 residues. V lost 0 bases to trimming and J lost 4 bases; unmatched junction nucleotides: 6. In nucleotides, the CDR3 is TGTGCCAGCAGTTACTCGAAACTAGCGGGGAATTACGAGCAGTACTTC. Translation: CASSYSKLAGNYEQYF.

This clone was observed a single time. The V call is TRBV5-1, the J call TRBJ2-7, with TRBD2 identical over 11 bases. CDR3 length: 16 residues. CDR1 and CDR2 from the germline V gene are SGHRS and YFSETQ. With 4 bases clipped from V and 5 bases from J, the junction kept 11 bases outside the gene matches. The CDR3 here is CASSLVLAGAGNEQYF. The DNA of the CDR3 is TGCGCCAGCAGCCTCGTACTAGCGGGGGCGGGGAACGAGCAGTACTTC. Variable domain in full (rest from reference TRBV5-1 and TRBJ2-7): KAGVTQTPRYLIKTRGQQVTLSCSPISGHRSVSWYQQTPGQGLQFLFEYFSETQRNKGNFPGRFSGRQFSNSRSEMNVSTLELGDSALYLCASSLVLAGAGNEQYFGPGTRLTVT.